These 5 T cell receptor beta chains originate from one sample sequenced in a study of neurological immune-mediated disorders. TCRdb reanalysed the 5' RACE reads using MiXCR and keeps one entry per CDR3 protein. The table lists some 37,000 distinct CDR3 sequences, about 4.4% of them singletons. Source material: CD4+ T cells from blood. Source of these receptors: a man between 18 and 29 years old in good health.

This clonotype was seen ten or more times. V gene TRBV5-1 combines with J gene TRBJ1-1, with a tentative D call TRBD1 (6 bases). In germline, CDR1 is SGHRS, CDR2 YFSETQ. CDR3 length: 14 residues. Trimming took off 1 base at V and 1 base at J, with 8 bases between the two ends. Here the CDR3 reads CASSLRGENTEAFF. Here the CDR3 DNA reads TGCGCCAGCAGCTTGAGGGGGGAGAACACTGAAGCTTTCTTT.

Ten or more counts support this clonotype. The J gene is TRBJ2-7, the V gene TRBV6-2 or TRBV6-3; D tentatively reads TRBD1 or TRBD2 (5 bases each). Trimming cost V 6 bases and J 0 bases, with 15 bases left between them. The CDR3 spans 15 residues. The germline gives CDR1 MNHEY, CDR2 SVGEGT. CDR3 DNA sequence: TGTGCCAGCAGCTCCCCCGGGGCTGGCTCCTACGAGCAGTACTTC. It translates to CASSSPGAGSYEQYF.

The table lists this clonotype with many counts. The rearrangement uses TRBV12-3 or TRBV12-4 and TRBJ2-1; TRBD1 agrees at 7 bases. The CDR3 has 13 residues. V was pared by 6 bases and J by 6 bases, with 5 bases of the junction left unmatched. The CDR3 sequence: CASRGTGVNEQFF. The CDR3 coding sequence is TGTGCCAGCAGAGGTACAGGGGTCAATGAGCAGTTCTTC.

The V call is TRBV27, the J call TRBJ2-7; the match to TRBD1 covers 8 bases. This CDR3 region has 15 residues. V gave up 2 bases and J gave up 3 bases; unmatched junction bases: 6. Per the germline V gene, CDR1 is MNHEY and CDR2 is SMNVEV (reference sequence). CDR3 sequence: CASSLRQGAFYEQYF. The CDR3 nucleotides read TGTGCCAGCAGTTTAAGGCAGGGGGCCTTCTACGAGCAGTACTTC.

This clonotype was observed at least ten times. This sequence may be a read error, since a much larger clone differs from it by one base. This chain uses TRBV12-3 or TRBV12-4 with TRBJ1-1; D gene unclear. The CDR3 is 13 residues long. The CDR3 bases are TGTGTCAGCAGCAGGACGGGCGACACTGAAGCTTTCTTT. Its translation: CVSSRTGDTEAFF.